The present TCR beta chain was sequenced within a study of radiotherapy plus CTLA-4 blockade in lung cancer. Study as a whole: With roughly a third of patients having disease control, objective responses were seen in about 17%.

Study-wide findings and caveats: Expansion in blood of tumor-derived TCR clones was seen after radiotherapy plus ipilimumab.

Here immunoSEQ multiplex PCR was the method, and the copy in TCRdb shows in-frame clones only, minus some. The sample includes about 64,000 clones, under 75% of them seen just once. The trim removed 3 bases at V and 5 bases at J, leaving 16 bases unmatched. Germline lookup yields CDR1 MGHRA and CDR2 YSYEKL. This CDR3 has 17 amino acids. With respect to this clone: Its cognate antigen is unknown.

The study gave focal radiation plus ipilimumab CTLA-4 blockade to patients with chemo-refractory metastatic non-small-cell lung cancer. The source was peripheral blood, collected from a patient treated with radiotherapy plus ipilimumab. This clonotype was obtained from a human donor with non-small cell lung cancer whose response to radiotherapy plus ipilimumab could not be evaluated. V gene TRBV4-1 combines with J gene TRBJ2-7; TRBD1 matches at 7 bases. DNA of the CDR3: TGCGCCAGCAGCCAGGGGCTCGGACAGGCCCAGGGGGACGAGCAGTACTTC. Protein: CASSQGLGQAQGDEQYF.